The 26 T cell receptor beta chains in this list originate from one sample, sequenced in a study of PD-L1 blockade in urothelial cancer. Sequencing was performed with immunoSEQ multiplex PCR; in TCRdb, only in-frame clones are kept and a portion is missing. The repertoire has more than 50,000 clones, roughly 79% of them found once; the top ten carry 3.2%. Time point in this sample: pretreatment peripheral blood. The source material was PBMCs, sampled around atezolizumab (anti-PD-L1) treatment. The receptors stem from a man aged 65-85 years with urothelial cancer.

The chain carries TRBV6-1 and TRBJ2-5; TRBD1 matches at 7 bases. V shed 3 bases and J 7 bases; nucleotides not matched to a gene: 11. The CDR3 is made up of 15 amino acids. Germline-derived CDR1 and CDR2 are MNHNS and SASEGT. The DNA of the CDR3 is TGTGCCAGCAGTGATCGACAGGGCGCGAGATTGACCCAGTACTTC. It is translated as CASSDRQGARLTQYF.

This clone has only a few counts. Here the CDR3 reads CASRTGTPQVPQFF. For the CDR3, the DNA is TGTGCCAGTAGGACGGGGACACCACAGGTCCCGCAGTTCTTC. The chain is built from TRBV19 and TRBJ2-1, with D maybe TRBD1 (6 bases). Germline V CDR1 and CDR2: LNHDA, SQIVND (reference sequence). The CDR3 sequence is 14 residues long. V lost 6 bases, J lost 12 bases, and 21 bases lay in between.

This chain joins TRBV6-6 and TRBJ2-4, with 7 bases aligning to TRBD2. The V gene's germline CDR1 is MNHNY and CDR2 SVGAGI (reference sequence). This CDR3 is 16 amino acids long. The ends lost 7 bases at V and 0 bases at J; junction bases unmatched: 9. The CDR3 nucleotides read TGTGCCAGCAATTCCCCCAGCGGGGAAGCCAAAAACATTCAGTACTTC. Translation gives CASNSPSGEAKNIQYF.

This clone has a handful of counts. V and J are TRBV28 and TRBJ2-3, with D possibly being TRBD1 (5 bases). Germline V CDR1 and CDR2: MDHEN, SYDVKM. V was pared by 6 bases and J by 6 bases, with 19 bases between. This CDR3 is built from 15 residues. The CDR3 sequence is CASSSLRRGFDTQYF. In nucleotides, the CDR3 is TGTGCCAGCAGCTCATTACGTAGGGGTTTTGATACGCAGTATTTT.

The chain employs TRBV5-4 and TRBJ2-2; 7 bases are a match to TRBD2. CDR1 and CDR2 from the germline V gene are SGHNT and YYREEE (reference sequence). This CDR3 has 17 amino acids. V trimming: 0 bases; J trimming: 2 bases; junction bases outside the gene matches: 7. CDR3 region: CASSLGLATLNTGELFF. The CDR3 DNA follows: TGTGCCAGCAGCTTGGGACTAGCCACCTTAAACACCGGGGAGCTGTTTTTT. Using reference TRBV5-4 and TRBJ2-2 for the parts outside the CDR3, the full variable domain is ETGVTQSPTHLIKTRGQQVTLRCSSQSGHNTVSWYQQALGQGPQFIFQYYREEENGRGNFPPRFSGLQFPNYSSELNVNALELDDSALYLCASSLGLATLNTGELFFGEGSRLTVL.

The chain uses TRBV7-2 and TRBJ2-1; 8 bases match TRBD2. This CDR3 has 15 amino acids. Germline assignment: CDR1 SGHTA and CDR2 FQGNSA. Unmatched junction bases numbered 8, after V lost 5 bases and J lost 5 bases. CDR3 bases: TGTGCCAGCAGCCCCCGGCTAGCGGGTAACAATGAGCAGTTCTTC. Amino acids: CASSPRLAGNNEQFF.

The chain joins TRBV19 to TRBJ2-2, with 7 bases aligning to TRBD2. The V segment lost 4 bases and the J segment 4 bases; nucleotides outside the gene matches: 6. Germline V gene lookup returns CDR1 LNHDA and CDR2 SQIVND (reference sequence). The CDR3 spans 15 residues. CDR3 sequence: CASSTRDYPTGELFF. CDR3 nucleotide sequence: TGTGCCAGTAGTACGCGGGACTACCCCACCGGGGAGCTGTTTTTT.

CDR3 bases: TGCGCCAGCAGCTTCGAGGGAGGGAACACCGGGGAGCTGTTTTTT. Its protein is CASSFEGGNTGELFF. This sequence joins TRBV5-1 and TRBJ2-2; a weak D match, TRBD2 (6 bases). Per the germline V gene, CDR1 is SGHRS and CDR2 is YFSETQ. The CDR3 sequence is 15 residues long. V was pared by 2 bases and J by 1 base, with 9 bases between.

The rearrangement links TRBV6-5 to TRBJ1-4; D not resolved. The CDR3 extends over 13 amino acids. From germline, CDR1 is MNHEY and CDR2 SVGAGI. V was shortened by 2 bases and J by 7 bases, with 8 bases between the two germline ends. CDR3 sequence (DNA): TGTGCCAGCAGTTACGTGGAGGGTGAAAAACTGTTTTTT. Translating gives CASSYVEGEKLFF.

The chain couples TRBV7-9 to TRBJ2-7, with D possibly matching TRBD1 (6 bases). The CDR3 has 15 amino acids. Germline V gene data show CDR1 as SEHNR and CDR2 as FQNEAQ (reference sequence). Trimming cost V 1 base and J 0 bases, with 10 bases left between them. The CDR3 sequence: CASSLGQAASYEQYF. The CDR3 nucleotides are TGTGCCAGCAGCTTAGGACAGGCGGCCTCCTACGAGCAGTACTTC.

The chain carries TRBV11-3 and TRBJ2-3; no definite D call. Trimming pared 3 bases from V and 6 bases from J, leaving 10 bases between. From germline, CDR1 is SGHNT and CDR2 YENEEA. The CDR3 contains 13 residues. CDR3 amino acids: CASSLGPSDTQYF. CDR3 DNA: TGTGCCAGCAGCTTGGGCCCGTCGGATACGCAGTATTTT.

This chain links TRBV11-3 with TRBJ2-1, with D perhaps TRBD1 (6 bases). The length of the CDR3 is 13 residues. CDR1 and CDR2 (germline): SGHNT, YENEEA. V dropped 3 bases and J dropped 5 bases, with 8 bases sitting between them. The CDR3 here is CASSFGQNNEQFF. DNA for the CDR3: TGTGCCAGCAGCTTCGGACAGAACAATGAGCAGTTCTTC. Supplemented by reference TRBV11-3 and TRBJ2-1, the full variable domain reads EAGVVQSPRYKIIEKKQPVAFWCNPISGHNTLYWYLQNLGQGPELLIRYENEEAVDDSQLPKDRFSAERLKGVDSTLKIQPAELGDSAVYLCASSFGQNNEQFFGPGTRLTVL.

The V and J genes are TRBV30 and TRBJ2-7, with 8 positions matching TRBD2. CDR3 length: 13 amino acids. Germline CDR1 is GTSNPN and CDR2 is SVGIG (reference sequence). With 5 bases clipped from V and 2 bases from J, the junction kept 5 bases outside the gene matches. The CDR3 loop is CAWGSGGPYEQYF. The CDR3 DNA is TGTGCCTGGGGGAGCGGGGGCCCCTACGAGCAGTACTTC.

The chain carries TRBV2 and TRBJ1-1; unclear D gene. The CDR3 is 13 amino acids. Germline V gene sequence: CDR1 SNHLY, CDR2 FYNNEI. Deletions cut 5 bases from V and 0 bases from J, with 7 bases between. The DNA of the CDR3 is TGTGCCAGCAGTACAAGTTTGAACACTGAAGCTTTCTTT. As protein: CASSTSLNTEAFF.

The J gene is TRBJ2-2, the V gene TRBV4-2; 11 nucleotides line up with TRBD2. Unmatched junction bases numbered 12, after V lost 0 bases and J lost 6 bases. The germline V gene has CDR1 LGHNA and CDR2 YNFKEQ. The length of the CDR3 is 19 residues. The CDR3 reads CASSQDFGRLAGLPGELFF. The CDR3 DNA reads as TGTGCCAGCAGCCAAGATTTTGGTCGACTAGCGGGACTCCCCGGGGAGCTGTTTTTT.

The J gene is TRBJ2-7, the V gene TRBV16; 7 bases align to TRBD1. The CDR3 runs 13 residues. With 5 bases clipped from V and 4 bases from J, the junction kept 5 bases outside the gene matches. Looked up from germline, CDR1 is KGHSY and CDR2 is FQNENV. The CDR3 DNA reads TGTGCCAGCAGCATTCCGGGACAGTACGAGCAGTACTTC. Amino acids: CASSIPGQYEQYF.

The rearrangement links TRBV2 to TRBJ1-5; a weak D match, TRBD1 (6 bases). Trimming took 3 bases from V and 4 from J, leaving 10 bases between them. The CDR3 sequence is 14 residues long. Germline loops: CDR1 SNHLY, CDR2 FYNNEI. This chain's CDR3 is CASSETGRNQPQHF. For the CDR3, the DNA is TGTGCCAGCAGTGAGACAGGTCGAAATCAGCCCCAGCATTTT.

The chain carries TRBV10-3 and TRBJ2-7; no definite D call. CDR1 is ENHRY, CDR2 SYGVKD, per germline. The CDR3 has 11 amino acids. Trimming took 4 bases from V and 3 from J, leaving 4 bases between them. The CDR3, as DNA: TGTGCCATCAGTGCTAACTACGAGCAGTACTTC. Its translation is CAISANYEQYF.

The chain uses TRBV5-4 and TRBJ1-1; 8 bases agree with TRBD1. Germline trimming cut 0 bases from V and 4 bases from J; bases unmatched to any gene: 5. The germline gives CDR1 SGHNT, CDR2 YYREEE (reference sequence). This CDR3 has 15 residues. The CDR3 is CASSLGTGPATEAFF. In DNA form, the CDR3 reads TGTGCCAGCAGCTTGGGGACAGGGCCGGCCACTGAAGCTTTCTTT.

The rearrangement joins TRBV4-1 to TRBJ1-1, with D possibly TRBD1 on 5 matching bases. This CDR3 contains 17 residues. Germline CDR1 is MGHRA and CDR2 is YSYEKL. V was trimmed by 0 bases and J by 0 bases, leaving 14 bases between them. This chain's CDR3 is CASSQEPTGAMNTEAFF. For the CDR3, the DNA is TGCGCCAGCAGCCAAGAACCCACAGGAGCTATGAACACTGAAGCTTTCTTT.

Of note for this clone: At one end the junction does not follow the germline gene, possibly because of a read error. The CDR3 nucleotides are TGCAGCGTTGAAAGGCTTAACTCTAACTATAGCTACACCTTC. Amino acid sequence: CSVERLNSNYSYTF. The chain couples TRBV29-1 to TRBJ1-2; the D is unclear. Germline V gives CDR1 SQVTM, CDR2 ANQGSEA. This CDR3 is built from 14 residues. Full variable domain (remainder filled in from reference TRBV29-1 and TRBJ1-2): SAVISQKPSRDICQRGTSLTIQCQVDSQVTMMFWYRQQPGQSLTLIATANQGSEATYESGFVIDKFPISRPNLTFSTLTVSNMSPEDSSIYLCSVERLNSNYSYTFGSGTRLTVV.

The chain uses TRBV10-3 and TRBJ2-7; no clear D gene. The germline CDR1 and CDR2 sequences are ENHRY and SYGVKD. Between the trimmed V and J ends, which lost 11 bases and 8 bases, there was a span of 7 bases. This CDR3 is built from 8 residues. CDR3: CAPHQQYF. CDR3 nucleotides: TGTGCCCCCCATCAGCAGTACTTC.

This chain's CDR3 is CASSLAGVGPLHF. CDR3 DNA: TGCGCCAGCAGCTTGGCCGGGGTTGGACCCCTCCACTTT. The V and J genes are TRBV5-1 and TRBJ1-6; no clear D gene. In germline, CDR1 is SGHRS, CDR2 YFSETQ. The CDR3 has 13 residues. Trimming pared 0 bases from V and 12 bases from J, leaving 10 bases between.

V and J are TRBV11-2 and TRBJ2-5; TRBD2 agrees at 8 bases. J gave up 4 bases and V 2 bases, and 12 bases lay outside the gene matches. The CDR3 sequence is 17 residues long. CDR1 is SGHAT and CDR2 is FQNNGV in the germline V gene. CDR3 coding DNA: TGTGCCAGCAGCTTAAGGCCGGGACTAGTTCCCGGAGAGACCCAGTACTTC. This gives the protein CASSLRPGLVPGETQYF.

The chain employs TRBV5-4 and TRBJ2-5; 7 bases are a match to TRBD2. The germline V gene has CDR1 SGHNT and CDR2 YYREEE (reference sequence). The CDR3 runs to 15 residues. The J segment lost 5 bases and the V segment lost 4 bases, leaving 11 bases of the junction unmatched. Written as DNA, the CDR3 is TGTGCCAGCAGCGCGGCCTCCCTCGGGGGGGAGACCCAGTACTTC. Protein sequence: CASSAASLGGETQYF.

V usage is TRBV18 and J usage is TRBJ2-1, with TRBD2 identical over 8 bases. The CDR3 extends over 16 amino acids. Losses at the gene ends were 2 bases for V and 8 bases for J; bases not matched to a gene: 11. Germline V gene data show CDR1 as KGHSH and CDR2 as LQKENI. The CDR3 region has the DNA TGTGCCAGCTCACCATTCTCCAGCGGGAGTACCGATGAGCAGTTCTTC. Translated: CASSPFSSGSTDEQFF.